This T cell receptor beta chain was captured by sequencing in a study of blood T cell repertoires in COVID-19. Only in-frame clones appear in the TCRdb table, and some are missing; sequencing was by immunoSEQ multiplex PCR. The sample yields a few hundred thousand clones, approximately 85% seen once. This CDR3 region has 13 residues. Germline-derived CDR1 and CDR2 are MDHEN and SYDVKM. V shed 4 bases, J shed 5 bases, and the junction held 3 bases outside the gene matches. This clonotype was obtained from a human donor with COVID-19, enrolled during active disease. The donor label of this sample is uncertain. Material for sequencing was peripheral blood. The rearrangement uses TRBV28 and TRBJ1-1, with 8 bases identical to TRBD1. The CDR3 region has the DNA TGTGCCAGCAGTTCAGGGGGCTTGACTGAAGCTTTCTTT. Translated: CASSSGGLTEAFF.